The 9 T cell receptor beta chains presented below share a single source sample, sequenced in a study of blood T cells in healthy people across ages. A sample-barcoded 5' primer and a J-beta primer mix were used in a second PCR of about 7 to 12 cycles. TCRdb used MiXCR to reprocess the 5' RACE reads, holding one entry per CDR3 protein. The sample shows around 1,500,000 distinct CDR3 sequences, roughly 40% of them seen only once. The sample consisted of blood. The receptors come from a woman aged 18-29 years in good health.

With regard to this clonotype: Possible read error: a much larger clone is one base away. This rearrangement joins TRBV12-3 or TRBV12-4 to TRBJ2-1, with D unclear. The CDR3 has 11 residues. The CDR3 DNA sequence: TGTGTCAGCAGTTTAATGGGTGAGCAGTTCTTC. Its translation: CVSSLMGEQFF.

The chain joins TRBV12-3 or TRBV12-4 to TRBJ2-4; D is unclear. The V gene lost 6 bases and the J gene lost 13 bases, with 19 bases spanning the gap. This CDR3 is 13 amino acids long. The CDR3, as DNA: TGTGCCAGCAGCCCCGGCCTTCTGAGAGAGCAGTACTTC. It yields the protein CASSPGLLREQYF.

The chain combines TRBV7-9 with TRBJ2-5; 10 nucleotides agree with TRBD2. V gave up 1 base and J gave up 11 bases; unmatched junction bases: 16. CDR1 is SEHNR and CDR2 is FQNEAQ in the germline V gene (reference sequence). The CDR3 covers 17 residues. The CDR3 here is CASSLGPGLAGVYEQYF. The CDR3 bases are TGTGCCAGCAGCTTAGGCCCGGGCCTAGCGGGAGTCTATGAGCAGTACTTC.

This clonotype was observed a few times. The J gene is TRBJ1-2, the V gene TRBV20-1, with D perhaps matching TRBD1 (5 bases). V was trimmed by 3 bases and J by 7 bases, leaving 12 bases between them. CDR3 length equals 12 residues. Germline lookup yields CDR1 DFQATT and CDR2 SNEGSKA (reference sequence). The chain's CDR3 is CSAREGTSGYTF. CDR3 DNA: TGCAGTGCTAGGGAAGGGACTTCTGGCTACACCTTC.

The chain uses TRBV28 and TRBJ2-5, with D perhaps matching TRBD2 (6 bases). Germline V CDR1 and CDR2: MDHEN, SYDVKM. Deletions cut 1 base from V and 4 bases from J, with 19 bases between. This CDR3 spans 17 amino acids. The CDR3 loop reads CASSLSRRGAVIETQYF. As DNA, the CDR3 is TGTGCCAGCAGTTTATCCCGGAGGGGCGCCGTTATAGAGACCCAGTACTTC.

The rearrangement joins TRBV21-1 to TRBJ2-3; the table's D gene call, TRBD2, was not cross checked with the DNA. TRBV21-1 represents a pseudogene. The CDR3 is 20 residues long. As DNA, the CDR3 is TGTGCCAGCAGCAAAAAAGGTCACCGGGACTACAAGCCTAGCACAGATACGCAGTATTTT. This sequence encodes CASSKKGHRDYKPSTDTQYF.

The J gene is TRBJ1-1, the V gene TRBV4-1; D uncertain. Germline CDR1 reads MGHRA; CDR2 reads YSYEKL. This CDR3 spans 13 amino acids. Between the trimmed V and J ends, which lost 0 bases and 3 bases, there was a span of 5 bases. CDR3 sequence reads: CASSQERDTEAFF. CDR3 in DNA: TGCGCCAGCAGCCAAGAAAGGGACACTGAAGCTTTCTTT.

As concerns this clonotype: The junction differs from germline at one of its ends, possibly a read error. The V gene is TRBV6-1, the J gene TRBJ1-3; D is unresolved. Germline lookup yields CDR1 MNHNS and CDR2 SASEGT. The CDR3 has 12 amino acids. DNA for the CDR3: TGTGCCAGCAATGAAGGAAAGTTTGCCATATATTTT. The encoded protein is CASNEGKFAIYF.

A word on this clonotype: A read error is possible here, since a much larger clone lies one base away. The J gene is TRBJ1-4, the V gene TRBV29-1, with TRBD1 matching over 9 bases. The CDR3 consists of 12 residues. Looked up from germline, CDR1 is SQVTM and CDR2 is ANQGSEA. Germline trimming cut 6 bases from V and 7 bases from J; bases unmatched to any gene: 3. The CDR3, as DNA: TGCAGCGTCACAGGGGGCAGTGAAAAACTGTTTTTT. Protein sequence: CSVTGGSEKLFF.